This T cell receptor beta chain was found in a study of blood T cell repertoires in COVID-19. About the study: Both acute and convalescent COVID-19 samples were obtained from the United States, Italy and Spain. Sources were T cells, B-cell-depleted T cells, or PBMCs; the material itself was cDNA or gDNA.

Per the study methods: The assay estimated nucleated cells by amplifying reference gene primers. Measured with immunoSEQ multiplex PCR; TCRdb has only the in-frame clones, and not every one. V and J calls and clone size are copied from that table; D and trimming were computed from the DNA. Of 70,000 to 95,000 clones in the sample, more than 70% were seen once. This clone was detected once. The sequenced material came from peripheral blood. This TCR derives from a human donor in a cohort sampled during active COVID-19.

The CDR3: CASSQRDPDTQYF. The CDR3 DNA reads as TGTGCCAGTTCTCAGCGGGACCCAGATACGCAGTATTTT. This chain uses TRBV19 with TRBJ2-3; 7 bases match TRBD2. CDR1 is LNHDA and CDR2 is SQIVND in the germline V gene (reference sequence). J was trimmed by 4 bases and V by 8 bases; bases with no gene match: 6. This CDR3 spans 13 amino acids.